One sample yielded the 14 T cell receptor beta chains listed below, sequenced in a study of response to subunit inactivated influenza vaccine. TCRdb independently ran MiXCR on the RT-PCR reads; one entry per CDR3 protein. This table has more than 700,000 distinct CDR3 sequences, about 20% appearing once. The sequenced sample was PBMCs from blood, obtained roughly 5 days after vaccination. Source of these receptors: a man over 45 who received an inactivated influenza vaccine.

The V and J genes are TRBV5-5 and TRBJ2-1; no definite D call. This CDR3 is built from 13 residues. Per germline, CDR1 SGHKS and CDR2 YYEKEE (reference sequence). With 2 bases removed from V and 10 bases from J, the gap between germline ends came to 13 bases. This chain's CDR3 is CASSFEPLGEQFF. The DNA for the CDR3 is TGTGCCAGCAGCTTCGAGCCCCTTGGGGAGCAGTTCTTC.

This clonotype has a handful of counts. The V call is TRBV15, the J call TRBJ2-5, with 8 bases fitting TRBD1. Germline V lookup: CDR1 LNHNV, CDR2 YYDKDF (reference sequence). The V and J ends lost 6 bases and 5 bases, in that order; junction bases with no gene match: 11. CDR3 length: 15 residues. CDR3 nucleotide sequence: TGTGCCACCAGTCCGAGGCAGGGGGCAGGGGAGACCCAGTACTTC. It codes for CATSPRQGAGETQYF.

This clonotype was detected a few times. This chain joins TRBV12-3 or TRBV12-4 and TRBJ2-1; D gene unclear. V was clipped by 3 bases and J by 15 bases, with 6 bases between them. This CDR3 is 9 amino acids long. This CDR3 reads CASSFPLFF. In DNA form, the CDR3 reads TGTGCCAGCAGTTTCCCTCTGTTCTTC.

The V call is TRBV25-1, the J call TRBJ1-5; TRBD1 agrees at 7 bases. Trimming removed 4 bases from V and 3 bases from J; junction bases left unmatched: 6. Germline lookup yields CDR1 MGHDK and CDR2 SYGVNS. The CDR3 loop spans 15 amino acids. The CDR3 protein is CASSGTTGLNQPQHF. The CDR3 bases are TGTGCCAGCAGTGGAACGACAGGGCTCAATCAGCCCCAGCATTTT.

This clonotype was seen only a few times. V usage is TRBV5-1 and J usage is TRBJ2-3; the D gene could be TRBD1 or TRBD2 (5 bases each). V was trimmed by 0 bases and J by 3 bases, leaving 20 bases between them. Germline loops: CDR1 SGHRS, CDR2 YFSETQ. This CDR3 spans 18 amino acids. CDR3 residues: CASSLDSAGKEVTDTQYF. The DNA for the CDR3 is TGCGCCAGCAGCTTGGATTCGGCAGGGAAGGAGGTTACAGATACGCAGTATTTT.

This clonotype was counted between two and nine times. Written as DNA, the CDR3 is TGTGCCAGCAGTTTGAAGGGTGGCACCGGGGAGCTGTTTTTT. Its protein product is CASSLKGGTGELFF. J is TRBJ2-2 and V is TRBV12-3 or TRBV12-4; D not resolved. Trimming left V 3 bases short and J 4 bases short, with 9 bases between. The CDR3 covers 14 residues.

The chain combines TRBV11-3 with TRBJ2-1; TRBD1 might be the D (6 bases). Germline CDR1 reads SGHNT; CDR2 reads YENEEA. V was trimmed by 5 bases and J by 6 bases, leaving 17 bases between them. This CDR3 has 15 amino acids. CDR3 residues: CASSKGSGAFNEQFF. CDR3 bases: TGTGCCAGCAGCAAGGGGTCAGGGGCTTTCAATGAGCAGTTCTTC.

This chain uses TRBV7-9 with TRBJ2-7; 11 bases match TRBD2. In germline, CDR1 is SEHNR, CDR2 FQNEAQ (reference sequence). V shed 4 bases and J 7 bases; nucleotides not matched to a gene: 9. The CDR3 length is 15 residues. The CDR3 DNA reads TGTGCCAGCAGCTCCCTGCTTACTAGCGGGAGAGAGCAGTACTTC. Its translation: CASSSLLTSGREQYF.

This clonotype has only a few counts. This sequence joins TRBV9 and TRBJ2-1, with 8 bases that match TRBD2. V lost 4 bases, J lost 3 bases, and 6 bases stayed unmatched. CDR3 length: 15 residues. Germline V gene data show CDR1 as SGDLS and CDR2 as YYNGEE. The CDR3 protein is CASSPGLGRYNEQFF. The CDR3 DNA sequence: TGTGCCAGCAGCCCGGGACTAGGCCGCTACAATGAGCAGTTCTTC.

Only a few counts were recorded for this clonotype. The rearrangement links TRBV12-3 or TRBV12-4 to TRBJ1-1, with 8 positions matching TRBD1. The CDR3 is 13 residues long. J gave up 11 bases and V 7 bases, and 12 bases lay outside the gene matches. The CDR3 nucleotides are TGTGCCAGCATATTAACAGGGGGTTTACGGGCTTTCTTT. It is translated as CASILTGGLRAFF.

This chain uses TRBV5-6 with TRBJ2-5; TRBD2 matches at 7 bases. The CDR3 has 14 amino acids. Germline CDR1 is SGHDT and CDR2 is YYEEEE. After removal of 0 bases from V and 9 bases from J, the junction contained 8 bases not matched to a gene. CDR3: CASSLVGGRGAQYF. CDR3 sequence (DNA): TGTGCCAGCAGCTTGGTTGGCGGCCGGGGGGCCCAGTACTTC.

This clonotype was seen a handful of times. V and J are TRBV4-1 and TRBJ1-4, with D possibly matching TRBD1 (6 bases). Germline values: CDR1 MGHRA, CDR2 YSYEKL. The V end lost 1 base, the J end lost 3 bases, and 15 bases lay between the germline ends. This CDR3 is built from 17 residues. CDR3 amino acids: CASSQVLGGRANEKLFF. In DNA form, the CDR3 reads TGCGCCAGCAGCCAAGTGCTAGGGGGTAGGGCTAATGAAAAACTGTTTTTT.

This clonotype was observed a few times. The chain couples TRBV12-3 or TRBV12-4 to TRBJ1-6; 8 nucleotides agree with TRBD1. V was clipped by 6 bases and J by 6 bases; unmatched bases: 7. The CDR3 sequence is 15 residues long. Written as DNA, the CDR3 is TGTGCCAGCAGCCCTCGACAGGGGTTTAATTCACCCCTCCACTTT. Translating it yields CASSPRQGFNSPLHF.

The chain uses TRBV7-2 and TRBJ2-5, with 7 bases matching TRBD2. The ends lost 8 bases at V and 2 bases at J; junction bases unmatched: 11. The CDR3 covers 15 residues. The V gene's germline CDR1 is SGHTA and CDR2 FQGNSA. In DNA, the CDR3 is TGTGCCAGCGGGCGAGGGAGGGACCTACAAGAGACCCAGTACTTC. This sequence encodes CASGRGRDLQETQYF.